This T cell receptor beta chain derives from a study of identical twins. Study-level points and caveats: Because invariant MAIT and iNKT cells could be present, zero-insertion analyses could be partly confounded.

Unique molecular identifiers were present on the cDNA, which also gained a universal primer site by template switching. TCRdb called the 5' RACE reads again in MiXCR, with one record for every CDR3 protein. The data show around 280,000 distinct CDR3 sequences, approximately 8% seen once. This CDR3 is 14 amino acids long. Germline V gene lookup returns CDR1 MNHNS and CDR2 SASEGT. Trimming removed 7 bases from V and 7 bases from J; junction bases left unmatched: 8. Note on this clonotype: Its antigen is unidentified.

These data were also reused for a study on yellow fever vaccine responses in identical twins.

The sequence was obtained from a woman under 30 in good health. The sequencing sample was made of memory (CD45RO+) T cells sorted from blood. The V and J genes are TRBV6-1 and TRBJ1-2; TRBD1 matches 11 bases. CDR3 residues: CASTLGQGGGGYTF. The CDR3 coding sequence is TGTGCCAGCACCTTGGGACAGGGGGGAGGTGGCTACACCTTC.